This record looks at one T cell receptor beta chain sequence and its context. The method was immunoSEQ multiplex PCR; TCRdb's version includes in-frame clones alone and lacks a portion of them. The sample yields 20,000 to 25,000 clones, about 75% seen once. The CDR3 totals 14 residues. The V end lost 7 bases, the J end lost 1 base, and 13 bases lay between the germline ends. Germline-derived CDR1 and CDR2 are MNHNY and SVGAGI (reference sequence). The sample is drawn from a study of STAT5B mutations in CD4+ large granular lymphocyte leukemia. The chain links TRBV6-6 to TRBJ2-5; D remains unclear. The receptor's source is a human donor in good health. Sequenced sample: CD4+ T cells from blood buffy coats. The CDR3 sequence is CASTLTPTQETQYF. CDR3 coding DNA: TGTGCCAGCACCCTGACACCTACCCAAGAGACCCAGTACTTC.